The next 7 T cell receptor beta chains were all read from a single sample in a study of technical replicates of blood from a handful of donors. Here immunoSEQ multiplex PCR was the method, and the copy in TCRdb shows in-frame clones only, minus some. This sample carries 50,000 to 70,000 clones, around 93% of them seen once, and the ten largest clones take about 4.4%. The sample taken for sequencing was PBMCs. These receptors originate from a human donor in good health. Some clones in this sample may be carry-over from other donors' samples.

The chain recombines TRBV13 with TRBJ2-7, with D possibly being TRBD1 (5 bases). The CDR3 sequence is 15 residues long. CDR1 is PRHDT and CDR2 is FYEKMQ in the germline V gene (reference sequence). Trimming pared 6 bases from V and 0 bases from J, leaving 15 bases between. The CDR3 DNA follows: TGTGCCAGCAGGAGAGCAGGGCCAATCTCCTACGAGCAGTACTTC. This encodes CASRRAGPISYEQYF.

Written as DNA, the CDR3 is TGTGCCAGCAGCCACAGTCCTAGCAGGCGACGAAACACCATATATTTT. Translation: CASSHSPSRRRNTIYF. The chain couples TRBV21-1 to TRBJ1-3. TRBV21-1 is recorded as a pseudogene. The CDR3 has 16 residues.

The chain joins TRBV7-9 to TRBJ2-7, with D possibly TRBD2 on 6 matching bases. The CDR3 is made up of 14 amino acids. Germline CDR1 SEHNR, CDR2 FQNEAQ (reference sequence). V lost 10 bases and J 2 bases, leaving 18 bases between the germline ends. CDR3 sequence: CATHGGGPAYEQYF. Written as DNA, the CDR3 is TGTGCCACCCACGGCGGAGGGCCAGCCTACGAGCAGTACTTC. The full variable domain, with the rest looked up from reference TRBV7-9 and TRBJ2-7, is DTGVSQNPRHKITKRGQNVTFRCDPISEHNRLYWYRQTLGQGPEFLTYFQNEAQLEKSRLLSDRFSAERPKGSFSTLEIQRTEQGDSAMYLCATHGGGPAYEQYFGPGTRLTVT.

This chain joins TRBV6-1 and TRBJ1-2; 9 nucleotides line up with TRBD1. CDR1 is MNHNS, CDR2 SASEGT, per germline. This CDR3 region has 15 residues. V lost 5 bases and J lost 4; bases outside the gene matches: 8. This chain's CDR3 is CASSSLGTGSYGYTF. The CDR3 coding sequence is TGTGCCAGCAGTTCGCTGGGGACAGGGAGCTATGGCTACACCTTC.

V is TRBV19 and J is TRBJ2-2, with D possibly being TRBD1 (6 bases). Germline CDR1 reads LNHDA; CDR2 reads SQIVND (reference sequence). The length of the CDR3 is 13 residues. Trimming removed 4 bases from V and 7 bases from J, with 10 bases in between. In DNA, the CDR3 is TGTGCCAGTAGTACAGGGGTGGGCGGGGAGCTGTTTTTT. Protein: CASSTGVGGELFF.

The chain is built from TRBV11-2 and TRBJ2-7; D perhaps matches TRBD2 (6 bases). V was clipped by 5 bases and J by 4 bases, with 15 bases between them. The germline CDR1 and CDR2 sequences are SGHAT and FQNNGV. The CDR3 is 14 residues long. The CDR3 protein is CASSPPWDLYEQYF. CDR3 in DNA: TGTGCCAGCAGCCCACCTTGGGACTTGTACGAGCAGTACTTC.

The rearrangement links TRBV29-1 to TRBJ2-1; D not resolved. The germline gives CDR1 SQVTM, CDR2 ANQGSEA. Trimming pared 0 bases from V and 0 bases from J, leaving 9 bases between. The CDR3 has 15 residues. CDR3 protein: CSVEDWLDSYNEQFF. In DNA form, the CDR3 reads TGCAGCGTTGAAGATTGGCTAGACTCCTACAATGAGCAGTTCTTC.